This record concerns one T cell receptor (beta chain) sequence. The antigen it binds to is not known. Base qualities are not at hand, and no much larger clone is one base apart. Receptor libraries were prepared by the immunoSEQ multiplex PCR assay. In its TCRdb copy, this immuneACCESS table keeps in-frame sequences only and misses some clones. Where compared with another copy, unresolved V genes explain less than half of these, and the others have no known cause. This sample has roughly 500,000 clones in its table, and around 82% of those were observed once. The top ten constitute approximately 0.013% of the sample. This sample stems from a study of shared T cell receptors in the human thymus listed by TCRdb under 2021. For the wider study: The study examined how the human thymus generates shared, self-reactive T-cell receptor alpha chains.

These same records also appear under a second study, on human thymus T cells. The second source states: In Finland, the donors were immunologically healthy infants who were having open corrective cardiac surgery for congenital heart defects. The thymus tissue came from surgical resects taken out during corrective cardiac surgery. Biased V and J gene segment usage appeared to be present in both thymic and peripheral blood repertoires. According to the related research, thymic TCR repertoires were highly overlapping among unrelated individuals. The study characterized TCR alpha and beta repertoires from about 8 infant thymus samples and a few related peripheral blood samples. Donor ages ranging from roughly 6 to 244 days were recorded, and more than 5 male and two female infants were included in the cohort. Thymocytes were freed from the tissue by mechanical means and kept at -70 degrees C as pellets of roughly 9-30 million cells. Genomic DNA was extracted from frozen cell pellets with a QIAsymphony instrument. Using the immunoSEQ multiplex PCR assay, the TCRB and TCRAD loci were amplified from a standardized quantity of quality-controlled genomic DNA. Amplicons spanned the V(D)J region at a length sufficient to cover the CDR3 and identify V and J genes. The commercial immunoSEQ service was used to sequence amplicons on an Illumina platform. Primer bias and sequencing errors were corrected as previously described, and TCRAD and TCRB definitions were based on the IMGT database. immunoSEQ Analyzer 3.0 and VDJTools were used for repertoire analysis, which covered basic statistics, V/J segment usage, diversity estimates, rarefaction and pairwise overlap. Chao1, ChaoE, Efron-Thisted, Shannon and inverse Simpson indices were used to estimate diversity, which was also estimated on datasets down-sampled to the smallest sample. Repertoire overlap was determined by strict matching of CDR3 nucleotide sequence, V gene and J gene, and Jaccard-based multidimensional scaling clustering was applied. On average, thymus samples gave 650,000 to 850,000 unique TCRB clonotypes, whereas blood samples gave approximately 84,000.

Sequencing used thymocytes. The sequence was obtained from a boy under two years old with a congenital heart defect. Donor details come from another sample of the same person, matched by shared clones.

The CDR3 protein: CEQGYQETQYF. The DNA sequence reads TGTGAGCAGGGTTACCAAGAGACCCAGTACTTC. The chain uses TRBV5-6 and TRBJ2-5; the D gene is possibly TRBD1, with 5 bases matching. According to the germline V gene, CDR1 reads SGHDT and CDR2 reads YYEEEE. The CDR3 starts with the cysteine, ends with the phenylalanine, and has 11 residues. Only the CDR3 part of the read is kept: 33 bases, read in frame from the first base.